This entry lists 16 T cell receptor beta chains sequenced from one sample in a study of cytomegalovirus exposure and HLA in healthy donors. PCR was performed using 60 Vbeta and 13 Jbeta primers. Data came from immunoSEQ multiplex PCR; TCRdb stores just in-frame clones and leaves some out. Its table records 140,000 to 150,000 clones. The sequenced sample was PBMCs. The source is a male donor in good health and CMV-seronegative.

V is TRBV18 and J is TRBJ1-3; 11 nucleotides match TRBD1. CDR1 and CDR2 from the germline V gene are KGHSH and LQKENI. Trimming at V came to 3 bases and at J to 4 bases, leaving 8 bases not matched to a gene. The CDR3 runs to 17 residues. In nucleotides, the CDR3 is TGTGCCAGCTCACCTGGACAGGGGGCAATTTCCGGAAACACCATATATTTT. Translated, it gives CASSPGQGAISGNTIYF.

This chain uses TRBV28 with TRBJ1-6, with a tentative D call TRBD1 (5 bases). The CDR3 contains 15 residues. Germline V gene data show CDR1 as MDHEN and CDR2 as SYDVKM. V dropped 2 bases and J dropped 0 bases, with 5 bases sitting between them. CDR3 nucleotides: TGTGCCAGCAGTTTAGACAGCTCCTATAATTCACCCCTCCACTTT. It yields the protein CASSLDSSYNSPLHF.

CDR3 sequence: CASSTRQGHNSPLHF. The DNA of the CDR3 is TGTGCCAGCAGCACGAGACAGGGACATAATTCACCCCTCCACTTT. This rearrangement joins TRBV9 to TRBJ1-6; 7 bases line up with TRBD1. The CDR3 length is 15 residues. Germline values: CDR1 SGDLS, CDR2 YYNGEE. V lost 4 bases to trimming and J lost 5 bases; unmatched junction nucleotides: 6.

The CDR3 loop is CASSQEQGNSPLHF. The CDR3 bases are TGCGCCAGCAGCCAAGAACAGGGTAATTCACCCCTCCACTTT. This chain uses TRBV4-1 with TRBJ1-6; D is perhaps TRBD1 (6 bases). With 0 bases removed from V and 6 bases from J, the gap between germline ends came to 6 bases. The germline V gene has CDR1 MGHRA and CDR2 YSYEKL. This CDR3 contains 14 residues.

The V gene is TRBV5-1, the J gene TRBJ2-7; D is possibly TRBD1 (5 bases). This CDR3 spans 15 amino acids. V gave up 2 bases and J gave up 4 bases, with 16 bases separating them. From germline, CDR1 is SGHRS and CDR2 YFSETQ. In nucleotides, the CDR3 is TGCGCCAGCAGCTTTTTTGACCAAGGGGCATACGAGCAGTACTTC. Translated, it gives CASSFFDQGAYEQYF. The variable domain in full, completed from reference TRBV5-1 and TRBJ2-7, reads KAGVTQTPRYLIKTRGQQVTLSCSPISGHRSVSWYQQTPGQGLQFLFEYFSETQRNKGNFPGRFSGRQFSNSRSEMNVSTLELGDSALYLCASSFFDQGAYEQYFGPGTRLTVT.

V usage is TRBV6-6 and J usage is TRBJ2-7; 11 positions agree with TRBD2. Trimming took 6 bases from V and 1 from J; bases not matched to a gene: 8. The CDR3 covers 16 residues. Germline V lookup: CDR1 MNHNY, CDR2 SVGAGI (reference sequence). The CDR3 DNA is TGTGCCAGCAGCCCCGGCGGGACTAGCGGATCCTACGAGCAGTACTTC. Its protein is CASSPGGTSGSYEQYF.

The chain joins TRBV18 to TRBJ2-1; tentatively, D is TRBD2 (6 bases). The CDR3 is 13 amino acids. The germline gives CDR1 KGHSH, CDR2 LQKENI. The ends were cut back, 7 bases at V and 10 bases at J, with 17 bases in the middle. The CDR3 region has the DNA TGTGCCAGCTTAGAGACTACCGGAGGGGAGCAGTTCTTC. Its translation is CASLETTGGEQFF.

The chain joins TRBV5-1 to TRBJ2-5; TRBD1 agrees at 10 bases. The junction had 8 bases not matched to a gene; V was cut back by 7 bases and J by 5 bases. The CDR3 has 14 amino acids. Germline V gene sequence: CDR1 SGHRS, CDR2 YFSETQ. The CDR3 DNA follows: TGCGCCAGCCGAAAGGGACAGGGGAGGGAGACCCAGTACTTC. This codes for CASRKGQGRETQYF.

V usage is TRBV5-6 and J usage is TRBJ1-2; D gene uncertain. The V gene lost 0 bases and the J gene lost 0 bases, with 6 bases spanning the gap. This CDR3 is 14 amino acids long. Germline V gene data show CDR1 as SGHDT and CDR2 as YYEEEE. For the CDR3, the DNA is TGTGCCAGCAGCTTGGACAAACCTAACTATGGCTACACCTTC. Amino acid sequence: CASSLDKPNYGYTF. The variable domain in full, with the rest retrieved from reference TRBV5-6 and TRBJ1-2, is DAGVTQSPTHLIKTRGQQVTLRCSPKSGHDTVSWYQQALGQGPQFIFQYYEEEERQRGNFPDRFSGHQFPNYSSELNVNALLLGDSALYLCASSLDKPNYGYTFGSGTRLTVV.

CDR3 coding DNA: TGTGCCAGCAGCTTATATGATCAGCGTAGGACCTACGAGCAGTACTTC. It specifies CASSLYDQRRTYEQYF. The rearrangement links TRBV7-9 to TRBJ2-7; D remains ambiguous. CDR3 size: 16 residues. Trimming removed 2 bases from V and 2 bases from J, with 16 bases in between. CDR1 is SEHNR, CDR2 FQNEAQ, per germline (reference sequence).

J is TRBJ2-1 and V is TRBV29-1, with a possible D match to TRBD1 (6 bases). Germline lookup yields CDR1 SQVTM and CDR2 ANQGSEA. CDR3 length: 11 residues. V was trimmed by 3 bases and J by 13 bases, leaving 13 bases between them. CDR3 sequence (DNA): TGCAGCGTTGATGGACCGACAGGTCAGTTCTTC. The encoded protein is CSVDGPTGQFF.

V gene TRBV7-2 combines with J gene TRBJ1-1; D gene ambiguous. The CDR3 has 13 amino acids. CDR1 and CDR2 from the germline V gene are SGHTA and FQGNSA. The ends were cut back, 5 bases at V and 7 bases at J, with 14 bases in the middle. This CDR3 reads CASSPRIVDEAFF. The CDR3 DNA reads TGTGCCAGCAGCCCCAGGATTGTGGATGAAGCTTTCTTT.

The J gene is TRBJ2-4, the V gene TRBV7-6; 7 bases agree with TRBD2. V shed 2 bases, J shed 6 bases, and the junction held 7 bases outside the gene matches. The CDR3 is 15 amino acids. From germline, CDR1 is SGHVS and CDR2 FNYEAQ. In DNA, the CDR3 is TGTGCCAGCAGCTTAAAACCGGGGGGAGGAAACATTCAGTACTTC. Its translation is CASSLKPGGGNIQYF.

V is TRBV4-2 and J is TRBJ1-1, with 11 bases matching TRBD1. V lost 3 bases to trimming and J lost 6 bases; unmatched junction nucleotides: 12. CDR1 LGHNA and CDR2 YNFKEQ come from the germline V gene. The CDR3 spans 17 residues. The CDR3 region has the DNA TGTGCCAGCAGCCAGAGGACAGGGGGCGCGGGAGGGTCTGAAGCTTTCTTT. Its protein is CASSQRTGGAGGSEAFF.

V and J are TRBV9 and TRBJ1-2; tentatively, D is TRBD1 (6 bases). Between the trimmed V and J ends, which lost 4 bases and 5 bases, there was a span of 15 bases. Germline V lookup: CDR1 SGDLS, CDR2 YYNGEE. This CDR3 spans 14 amino acids. The CDR3 here is CASSPSGGRYGYTF. CDR3 DNA: TGTGCCAGCAGCCCCTCGGGGGGCAGGTATGGCTACACCTTC.

Notes on this clone: Distinct nucleotide sequences in the sample also encode this CDR3. V and J are TRBV5-6 and TRBJ1-1; possible D gene TRBD1, 6 bases. There are 14 residues in the CDR3. The germline V and J ends were trimmed by 4 bases and 1 base, with 11 bases remaining between them. The germline CDR1 and CDR2 sequences are SGHDT and YYEEEE. The CDR3 region is CASSLGGRNTEAFF. As DNA, the CDR3 is TGTGCCAGCAGCCTCGGGGGGCGGAACACTGAAGCTTTCTTT.